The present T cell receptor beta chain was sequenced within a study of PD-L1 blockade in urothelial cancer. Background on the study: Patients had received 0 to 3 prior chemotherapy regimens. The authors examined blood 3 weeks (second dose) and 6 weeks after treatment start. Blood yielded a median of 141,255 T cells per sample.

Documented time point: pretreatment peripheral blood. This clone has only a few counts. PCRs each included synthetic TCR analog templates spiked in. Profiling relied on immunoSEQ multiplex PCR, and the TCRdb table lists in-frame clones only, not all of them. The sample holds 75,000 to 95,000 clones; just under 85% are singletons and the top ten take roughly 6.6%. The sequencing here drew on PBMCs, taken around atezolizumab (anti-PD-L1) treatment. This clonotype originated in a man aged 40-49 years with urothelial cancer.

CDR3 nucleotide sequence: TGTGCCTGGAGTTCAGGGGGAGGCGGTAATCAGCCCCAGCATTTT. Protein product: CAWSSGGGGNQPQHF. The V call is TRBV30, the J call TRBJ1-5, with 7 bases that match TRBD1. V lost 2 bases, J lost 4 bases, and 8 bases stayed unmatched. Germline CDR1 and CDR2: GTSNPN and SVGIG (reference sequence). CDR3 length equals 15 residues.